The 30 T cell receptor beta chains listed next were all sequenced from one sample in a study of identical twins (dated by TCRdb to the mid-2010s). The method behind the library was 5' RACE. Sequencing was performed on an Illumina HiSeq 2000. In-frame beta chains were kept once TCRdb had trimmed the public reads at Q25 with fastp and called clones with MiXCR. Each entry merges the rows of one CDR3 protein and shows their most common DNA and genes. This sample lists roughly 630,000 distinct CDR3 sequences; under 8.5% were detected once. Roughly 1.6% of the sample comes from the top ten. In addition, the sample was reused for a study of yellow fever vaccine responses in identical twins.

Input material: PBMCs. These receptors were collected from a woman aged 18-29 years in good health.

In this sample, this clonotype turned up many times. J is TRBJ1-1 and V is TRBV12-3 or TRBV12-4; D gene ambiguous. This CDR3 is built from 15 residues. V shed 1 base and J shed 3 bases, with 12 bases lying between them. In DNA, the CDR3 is TGTGCCAGCAGTTTAGTAAAGACATTTGACACTGAAGCTTTCTTT. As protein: CASSLVKTFDTEAFF.

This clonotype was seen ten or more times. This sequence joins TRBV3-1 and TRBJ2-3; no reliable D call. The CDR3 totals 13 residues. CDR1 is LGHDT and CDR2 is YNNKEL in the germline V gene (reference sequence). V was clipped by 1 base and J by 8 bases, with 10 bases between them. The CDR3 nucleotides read TGTGCCAGCAGCCAAGGTATCAGCGCTACGCAGTATTTT. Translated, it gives CASSQGISATQYF.

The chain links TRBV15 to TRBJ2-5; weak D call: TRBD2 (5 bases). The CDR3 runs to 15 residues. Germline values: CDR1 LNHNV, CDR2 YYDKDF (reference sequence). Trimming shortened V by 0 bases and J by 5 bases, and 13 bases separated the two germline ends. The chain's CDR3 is CATSRDRGGGETQYF. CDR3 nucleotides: TGTGCCACCAGCAGAGATCGTGGAGGTGGGGAGACCCAGTACTTC. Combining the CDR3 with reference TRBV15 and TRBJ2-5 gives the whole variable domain DAMVIQNPRYQVTQFGKPVTLSCSQTLNHNVMYWYQQKSSQAPKLLFHYYDKDFNNEADTPDNFQSRRPNTSFCFLDIRSPGLGDTAMYLCATSRDRGGGETQYFGPGTRLLVL.

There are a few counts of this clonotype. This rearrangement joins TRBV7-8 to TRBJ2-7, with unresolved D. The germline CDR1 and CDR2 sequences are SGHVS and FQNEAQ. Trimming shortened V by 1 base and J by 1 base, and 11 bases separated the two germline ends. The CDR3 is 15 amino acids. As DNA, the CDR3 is TGTGCCAGCAGCTTAGGGGTAGGGATTTCCTACGAGCAGTACGTC. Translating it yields CASSLGVGISYEQYV.

This chain's CDR3 is CASSLSGRRAGQYF. Here the CDR3 DNA reads TGCGCCAGCAGCCTCAGCGGGAGGCGGGCCGGGCAGTACTTC. This rearrangement joins TRBV5-1 to TRBJ2-7, with TRBD2 identical over 9 bases. This CDR3 is built from 14 residues. CDR1 is SGHRS, CDR2 YFSETQ, per germline. V dropped 4 bases and J dropped 9; count of bases not matched to a gene: 11.

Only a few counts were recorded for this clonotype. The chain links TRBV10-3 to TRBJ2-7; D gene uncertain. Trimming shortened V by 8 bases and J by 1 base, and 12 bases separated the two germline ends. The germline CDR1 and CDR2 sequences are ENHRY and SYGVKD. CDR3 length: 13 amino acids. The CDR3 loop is CAIPCPLSYEQYV. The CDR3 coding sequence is TGTGCCATCCCCTGTCCACTTTCCTACGAGCAGTACGTC.

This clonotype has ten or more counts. CDR3 DNA sequence: TGTGCCAGCAGCCCACACGGGAAAGGGGGTGGCAATCAGCCCCAGCATTTT. This sequence encodes CASSPHGKGGGNQPQHF. The chain couples TRBV3-1 to TRBJ1-5, with D perhaps matching TRBD1 (6 bases). This CDR3 contains 17 residues. Germline CDR1 and CDR2: LGHDT and YNNKEL (reference sequence). Trimming stripped 4 bases from V and 2 bases from J, with 18 bases between. Full variable domain (remainder filled in from reference TRBV3-1 and TRBJ1-5): DTAVSQTPKYLVTQMGNDKSIKCEQNLGHDTMYWYKQDSKKFLKIMFSYNNKELIINETVPNRFSPKSPDKAHLNLHINSLELGDSAVYFCASSPHGKGGGNQPQHFGDGTRLSIL.

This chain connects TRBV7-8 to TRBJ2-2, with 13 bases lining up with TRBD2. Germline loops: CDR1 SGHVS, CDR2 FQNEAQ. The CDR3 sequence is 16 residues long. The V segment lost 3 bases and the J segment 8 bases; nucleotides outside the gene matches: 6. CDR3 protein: CASSFGTSGVKGELFF. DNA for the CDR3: TGTGCCAGCAGCTTTGGGACTAGCGGGGTGAAGGGGGAGCTGTTTTTT. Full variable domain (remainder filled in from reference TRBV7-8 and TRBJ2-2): GAGVSQSPRYKVAKRGQDVALRCDPISGHVSLFWYQQALGQGPEFLTYFQNEAQLDKSGLPSDRFFAERPEGSVSTLKIQRTQQEDSAVYLCASSFGTSGVKGELFFGEGSRLTVL.

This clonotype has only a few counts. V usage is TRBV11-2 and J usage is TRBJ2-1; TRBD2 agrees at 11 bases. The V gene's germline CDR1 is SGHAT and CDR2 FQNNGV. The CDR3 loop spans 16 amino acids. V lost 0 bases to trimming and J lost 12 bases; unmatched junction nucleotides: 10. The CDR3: CASSLDRLAGGMGQFF. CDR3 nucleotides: TGTGCCAGCAGCTTAGATCGCCTAGCGGGGGGTATGGGGCAGTTCTTC. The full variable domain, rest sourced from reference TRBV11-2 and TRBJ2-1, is EAGVAQSPRYKIIEKRQSVAFWCNPISGHATLYWYQQILGQGPKLLIQFQNNGVVDDSQLPKDRFSAERLKGVDSTLKIQPAKLEDSAVYLCASSLDRLAGGMGQFFGPGTRLTVL.

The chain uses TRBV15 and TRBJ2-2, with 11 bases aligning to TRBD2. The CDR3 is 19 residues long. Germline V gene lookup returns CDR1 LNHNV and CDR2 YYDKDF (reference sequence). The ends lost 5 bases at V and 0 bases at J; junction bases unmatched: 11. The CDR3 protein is CATSGPRLAGGTNTGELFF. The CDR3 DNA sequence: TGTGCCACCAGCGGCCCGAGGCTAGCGGGGGGCACGAACACCGGGGAGCTGTTTTTT.

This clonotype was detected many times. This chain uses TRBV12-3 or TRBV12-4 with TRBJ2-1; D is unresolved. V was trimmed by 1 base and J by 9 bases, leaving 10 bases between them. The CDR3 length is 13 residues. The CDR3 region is CASSLVVRSEQFF. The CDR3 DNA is TGTGCCAGCAGTTTAGTGGTGAGGAGTGAGCAGTTCTTC.

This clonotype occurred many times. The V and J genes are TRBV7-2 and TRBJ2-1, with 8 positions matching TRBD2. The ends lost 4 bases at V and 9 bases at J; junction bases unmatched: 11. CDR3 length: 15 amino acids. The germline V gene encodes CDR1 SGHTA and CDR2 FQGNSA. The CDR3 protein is CASSYSGLAGIEQFF. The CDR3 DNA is TGTGCCAGCAGCTACTCGGGGTTAGCGGGAATTGAGCAGTTCTTC.

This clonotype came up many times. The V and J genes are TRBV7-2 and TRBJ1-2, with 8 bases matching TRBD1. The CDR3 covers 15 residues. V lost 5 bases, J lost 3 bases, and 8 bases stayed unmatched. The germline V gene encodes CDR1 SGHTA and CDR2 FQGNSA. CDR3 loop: CASSTRTGSDYGYTF. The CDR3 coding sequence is TGTGCCAGCAGCACCCGGACAGGGTCGGACTATGGCTACACCTTC.

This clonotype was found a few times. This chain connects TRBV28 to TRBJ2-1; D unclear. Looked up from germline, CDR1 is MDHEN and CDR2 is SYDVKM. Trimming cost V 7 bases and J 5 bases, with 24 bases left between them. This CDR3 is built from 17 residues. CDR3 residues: CASTGWATPSANNEQFF. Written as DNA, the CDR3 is TGTGCCAGCACCGGGTGGGCGACCCCCTCCGCTAACAATGAGCAGTTCTTC.

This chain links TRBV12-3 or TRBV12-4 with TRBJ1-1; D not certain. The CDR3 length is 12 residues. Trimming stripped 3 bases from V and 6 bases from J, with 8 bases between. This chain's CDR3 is CASSFGPSEAFF. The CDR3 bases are TGTGCCAGCAGTTTTGGGCCATCTGAAGCTTTCTTT.

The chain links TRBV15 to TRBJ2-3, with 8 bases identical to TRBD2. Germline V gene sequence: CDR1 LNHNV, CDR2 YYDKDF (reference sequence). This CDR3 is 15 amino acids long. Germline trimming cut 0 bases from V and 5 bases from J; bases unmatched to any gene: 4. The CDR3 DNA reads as TGTGCCACCAGCAGAGATAATAGCGGGATAGATACGCAGTATTTT. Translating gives CATSRDNSGIDTQYF.

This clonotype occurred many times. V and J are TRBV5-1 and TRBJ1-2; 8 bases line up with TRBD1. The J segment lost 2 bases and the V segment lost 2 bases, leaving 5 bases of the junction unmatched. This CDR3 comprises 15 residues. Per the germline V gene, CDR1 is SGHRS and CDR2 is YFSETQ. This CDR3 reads CASSFMTGVNYGYTF. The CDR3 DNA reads TGCGCCAGCAGCTTTATGACAGGGGTAAACTATGGCTACACCTTC.

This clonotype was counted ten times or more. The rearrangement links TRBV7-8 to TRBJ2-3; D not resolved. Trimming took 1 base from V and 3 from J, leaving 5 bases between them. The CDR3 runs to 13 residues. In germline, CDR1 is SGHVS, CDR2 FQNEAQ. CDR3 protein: CASSLDMTDTQYF. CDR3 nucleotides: TGTGCCAGCAGCTTAGACATGACAGATACGCAGTATTTT.

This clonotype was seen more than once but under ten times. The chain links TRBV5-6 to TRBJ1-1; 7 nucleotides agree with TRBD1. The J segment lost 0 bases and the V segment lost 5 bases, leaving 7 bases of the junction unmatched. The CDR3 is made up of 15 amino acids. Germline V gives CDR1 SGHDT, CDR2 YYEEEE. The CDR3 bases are TGTGCCAGCAGTTACCGTGGGACAGTGAACACTGAAGCTTTCTTT. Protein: CASSYRGTVNTEAFF.

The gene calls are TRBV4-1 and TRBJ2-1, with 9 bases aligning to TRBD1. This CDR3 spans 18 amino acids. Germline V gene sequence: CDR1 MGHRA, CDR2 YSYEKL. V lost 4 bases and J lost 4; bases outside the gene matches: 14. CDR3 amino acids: CASSPAPPGTGPYNEQFF. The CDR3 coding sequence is TGCGCCAGCAGCCCAGCTCCCCCAGGGACAGGGCCATACAATGAGCAGTTCTTC.

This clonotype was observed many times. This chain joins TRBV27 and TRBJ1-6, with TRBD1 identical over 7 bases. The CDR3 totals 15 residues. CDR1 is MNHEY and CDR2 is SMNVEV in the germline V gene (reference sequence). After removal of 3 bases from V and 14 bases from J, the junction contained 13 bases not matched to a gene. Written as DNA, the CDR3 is TGTGCCAGCAGTTTGTCCGGGACAGCCGCCGTTTCCCTCCACTTT. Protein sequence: CASSLSGTAAVSLHF.

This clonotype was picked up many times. The CDR3 DNA sequence: TGTGCCAGCACTCCCAGTCCCAGTCAGCCCCAGCATTTT. The encoded protein is CASTPSPSQPQHF. The gene calls are TRBV2 and TRBJ1-5; the D is unclear. V was pared by 7 bases and J by 6 bases, with 13 bases between. CDR1 and CDR2 (germline): SNHLY, FYNNEI. The CDR3 consists of 13 residues. Together with reference TRBV2 and TRBJ1-5, the CDR3 gives the full variable domain: EPEVTQTPSHQVTQMGQEVILRCVPISNHLYFYWYRQILGQKVEFLVSFYNNEISEKSEIFDDQFSVERPDGSNFTLKIRSTKLEDSAMYFCASTPSPSQPQHFGDGTRLSIL.

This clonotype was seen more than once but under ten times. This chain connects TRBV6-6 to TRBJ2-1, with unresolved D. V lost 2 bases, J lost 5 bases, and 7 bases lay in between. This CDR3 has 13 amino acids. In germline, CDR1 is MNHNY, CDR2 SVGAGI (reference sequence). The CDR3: CASSYRFDNEQFF. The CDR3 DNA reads TGTGCCAGCAGTTACCGGTTCGACAATGAGCAGTTCTTC.

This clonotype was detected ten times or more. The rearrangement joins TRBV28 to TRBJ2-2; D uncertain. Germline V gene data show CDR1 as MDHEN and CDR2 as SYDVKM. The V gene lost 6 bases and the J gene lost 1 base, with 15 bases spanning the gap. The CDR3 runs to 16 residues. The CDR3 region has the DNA TGTGCCAGCAGCCGATTCAGTCAAAGGAACACCGGGGAGCTGTTTTTT. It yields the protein CASSRFSQRNTGELFF.

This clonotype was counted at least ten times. The CDR3 region is CASSLRPETQYF. The CDR3 DNA reads TGTGCCAGCAGTTTACGACCCGAGACCCAGTACTTC. This chain uses TRBV12-3 or TRBV12-4 with TRBJ2-5, with no clear D. V lost 2 bases to trimming and J lost 5 bases, with 6 bases between them. The CDR3 has 12 amino acids.

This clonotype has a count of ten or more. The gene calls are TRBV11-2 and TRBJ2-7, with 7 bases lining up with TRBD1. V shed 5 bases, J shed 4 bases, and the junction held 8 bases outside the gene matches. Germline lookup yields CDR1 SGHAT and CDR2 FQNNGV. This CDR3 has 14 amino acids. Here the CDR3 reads CASSPFPQGYEQYV. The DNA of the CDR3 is TGTGCCAGCAGCCCCTTTCCACAGGGGTACGAGCAGTACGTC.

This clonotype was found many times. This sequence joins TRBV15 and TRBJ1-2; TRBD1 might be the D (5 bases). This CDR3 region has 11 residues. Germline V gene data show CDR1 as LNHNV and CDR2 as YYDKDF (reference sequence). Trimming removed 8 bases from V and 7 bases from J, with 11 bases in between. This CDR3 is CATWGRTGYTF. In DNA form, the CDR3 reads TGTGCCACCTGGGGCCGGACTGGCTACACCTTC.

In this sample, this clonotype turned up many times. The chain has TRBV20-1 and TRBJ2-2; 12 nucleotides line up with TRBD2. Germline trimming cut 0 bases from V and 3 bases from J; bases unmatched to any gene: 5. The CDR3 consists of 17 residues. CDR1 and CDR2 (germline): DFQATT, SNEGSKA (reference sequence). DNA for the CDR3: TGCAGTGCTAGAGACCTAGCGGGGGGGCCAGACACCGGGGAGCTGTTTTTT. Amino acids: CSARDLAGGPDTGELFF.

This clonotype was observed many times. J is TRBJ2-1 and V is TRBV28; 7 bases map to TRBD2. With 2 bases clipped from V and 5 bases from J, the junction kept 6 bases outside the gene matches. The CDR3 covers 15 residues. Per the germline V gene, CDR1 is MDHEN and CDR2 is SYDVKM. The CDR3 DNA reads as TGTGCCAGCAGTTTACTACGGGAGGTCCACAATGAGCAGTTCTTC. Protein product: CASSLLREVHNEQFF.

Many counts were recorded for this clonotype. CDR3 sequence: CASRPTSGGALDTQYF. For the CDR3, the DNA is TGTGCCAGCAGACCAACTAGCGGGGGGGCATTAGATACGCAGTATTTT. V gene TRBV12-3 or TRBV12-4 combines with J gene TRBJ2-3; 13 nucleotides line up with TRBD2. The ends lost 6 bases at V and 5 bases at J; junction bases unmatched: 8. The CDR3 spans 16 residues.